This T cell receptor (beta chain) was sequenced for a study of cytomegalovirus exposure and HLA in healthy donors. Per germline, CDR1 MNHEY and CDR2 SMNVEV (reference sequence). Trimming cost V 2 bases and J 4 bases, with 6 bases left between them. CDR3 size: 13 residues. Primers for the PCR totalled 60 Vbeta and 13 Jbeta. Using immunoSEQ multiplex PCR, the repertoire was profiled, and TCRdb retains in-frame clones only, with some absent. The sample holds approximately 120,000 clones, roughly 80% seen once. This clonotype originated in a man aged 18 to 29 in good health and CMV-seropositive. Sequencing was performed on PBMCs. The chain uses TRBV27 and TRBJ1-5; D ambiguous. CDR3 in DNA: TGTGCCAGCAGTTTAAATCTAAATCAGCCCCAGCATTTT. This gives the protein CASSLNLNQPQHF.